This T cell receptor (beta chain) was identified during a study of blood T cell repertoires in COVID-19. Original methodology: It was from reference gene primer amplification that nucleated cell counts were estimated. The assay was immunoSEQ multiplex PCR, and TCRdb's table has in-frame clones only and misses some. D and trimming were read from the DNA, whereas the V and J calls and clone size are those reported in that table. The table has about 40,000 clones, over 70% seen once; the top ten hold roughly 30%. V lost 5 bases to trimming and J lost 1 base, with 12 bases between them. CDR3 length: 14 residues. The V gene's germline CDR1 is SGHRS and CDR2 YFSETQ.

The TCR sequence derives from a woman aged 80 or over with acute or convalescent COVID-19. This rearrangement joins TRBV5-1 to TRBJ1-2, with D perhaps TRBD1 (5 bases). The sample consisted of peripheral blood. Here the CDR3 reads CASRTPGNNYGYTF. The CDR3, as DNA: TGCGCCAGCAGAACGCCAGGGAATAACTATGGCTACACCTTC.